Each of the 9 T cell receptor beta chains below was sequenced from the same sample in a study of cytomegalovirus exposure and HLA in healthy donors. The PCR had 60 Vbeta and 13 Jbeta primers. The data were produced by immunoSEQ multiplex PCR, yet TCRdb's version contains in-frame clones alone and is incomplete. The repertoire includes some 150,000 clones, about 80% of them detected once, and around 6.1% sits in the top ten. Specimen: PBMCs. These receptors came from a man in his thirties or forties in good health and CMV-seropositive.

This clone was seen only a few times. The chain has TRBV4-1 and TRBJ1-2; D possibly corresponds to TRBD1 (5 bases). The germline V gene encodes CDR1 MGHRA and CDR2 YSYEKL. Between the trimmed V and J ends, which lost 2 bases and 7 bases, there was a span of 20 bases. CDR3 length equals 16 residues. Here the CDR3 DNA reads TGCGCCAGCAGCCAAACCGGGACTCGCCAGACCGCTGGCTACACCTTC. Translating it yields CASSQTGTRQTAGYTF.

The rearrangement uses TRBV6-4 and TRBJ1-3; 7 positions match TRBD1. The CDR3 runs 14 residues. The ends lost 4 bases at V and 6 bases at J; junction bases unmatched: 6. Looked up from germline, CDR1 is MRHNA and CDR2 is SNTAGT. CDR3 loop: CASSGGQQKNTIYF. The CDR3 coding sequence is TGTGCCAGCAGTGGGGGACAGCAGAAAAACACCATATATTTT.

Of note for this clone: A far bigger clonotype differs at one base, so this is likely a read error. Other DNA sequences of this sample code for an identical CDR3. The rearrangement links TRBV6-6 to TRBJ2-3; the D gene is possibly TRBD1 (5 bases). The CDR3 has 13 residues. CDR1 is MNHNY and CDR2 is SVGAGI in the germline V gene (reference sequence). The CDR3 sequence is CASSYQGADTQYF. The CDR3 bases are TGTGCCAGCAGTTACCAGGGCGCAGATACCCAGTATTTT.

The chain links TRBV6-5 to TRBJ2-1; 7 bases line up with TRBD2. The junction had 8 bases not matched to a gene; V was cut back by 6 bases and J by 9 bases. Germline V gene sequence: CDR1 MNHEY, CDR2 SVGAGI. CDR3 length equals 13 residues. The CDR3 DNA reads as TGTGCCAGCAGACCCACTAGCGCGGGTGAGCAGTTCTTC. Its protein is CASRPTSAGEQFF.

About this clone: The same CDR3 also results from other DNA sequences found in this sample. This chain links TRBV7-9 with TRBJ1-2; D is undetermined. Germline values: CDR1 SEHNR, CDR2 FQNEAQ (reference sequence). The CDR3 totals 12 residues. The V end was cut by 5 bases, the J end by 8 bases, with 12 bases between. CDR3 region: CASSLESWGYTF. CDR3 bases: TGTGCCAGCAGCCTAGAGAGTTGGGGCTACACCTTC.

The chain carries TRBV6-1 and TRBJ1-6, with 8 bases lining up with TRBD1. The length of the CDR3 is 15 residues. Germline lookup yields CDR1 MNHNS and CDR2 SASEGT. The junction had 11 bases not matched to a gene; V was cut back by 7 bases and J by 9 bases. The CDR3 sequence: CASISSTGDGSPLHF. CDR3 bases: TGTGCCAGCATTTCGTCGACAGGGGATGGTTCACCCCTCCACTTT.

This chain connects TRBV7-9 to TRBJ1-1; D is perhaps TRBD1 (5 bases). V was clipped by 1 base and J by 4 bases, with 7 bases between them. In germline, CDR1 is SEHNR, CDR2 FQNEAQ (reference sequence). This CDR3 is built from 13 residues. The CDR3 is CASSLGQITEAFF. In DNA, the CDR3 is TGTGCCAGCAGCTTAGGACAGATCACTGAAGCTTTCTTT.

V is TRBV19 and J is TRBJ2-7, with TRBD2 identical over 10 bases. Per the germline V gene, CDR1 is LNHDA and CDR2 is SQIVND (reference sequence). V lost 6 bases and J lost 2; bases outside the gene matches: 4. This CDR3 region has 14 residues. CDR3 nucleotide sequence: TGTGCCAGTAGACAAGCGGGAGGGCCCTACGAGCAGTACTTC. It specifies CASRQAGGPYEQYF.

As for this clone: Other DNA variants within this sample encode the same CDR3. The chain joins TRBV7-9 to TRBJ2-7, with D possibly TRBD2 on 6 matching bases. The CDR3 spans 12 residues. V was cut by 1 base and J by 5 bases, with 6 bases left in between. Germline V gene sequence: CDR1 SEHNR, CDR2 FQNEAQ (reference sequence). CDR3 in amino acids: CASSLGGDEQYF. The CDR3 DNA sequence: TGTGCCAGCAGCTTAGGGGGGGACGAGCAGTACTTC.